The 27 T cell receptor beta chains below all came from one sample that was sequenced in a study of blood T cell repertoires in COVID-19. Libraries were prepared by immunoSEQ multiplex PCR; TCRdb keeps only in-frame clonotypes and omits some of them. The sample contains around 400,000 clones, roughly 91% of which appear only once. The sample consisted of PBMCs or T cells enriched from blood (not recorded which). Receptors were obtained from a woman aged 25 to 39 who had recovered from COVID-19.

This clone has a handful of counts. The V gene is TRBV29-1, the J gene TRBJ2-7, with D possibly being TRBD1 (5 bases). The ends were cut back, 8 bases at V and 3 bases at J, with 17 bases in the middle. The germline gives CDR1 SQVTM, CDR2 ANQGSEA. This CDR3 has 13 residues. The CDR3 sequence: CSKGPRDLYEQYF. In DNA form, the CDR3 reads TGCAGCAAGGGGCCAAGGGATCTCTACGAGCAGTACTTC.

V usage is TRBV7-9 and J usage is TRBJ2-7, with 10 bases matching TRBD2. Germline CDR1 and CDR2: SEHNR and FQNEAQ (reference sequence). With 2 bases clipped from V and 4 bases from J, the junction kept 8 bases outside the gene matches. The CDR3 runs to 16 residues. The CDR3 DNA is TGTGCCAGCAGCTTAACCCGGGCTAGCGGGAGTTACGAGCAGTACTTC. Its translation is CASSLTRASGSYEQYF.

The CDR3 region has the DNA TGTGCCAGCAGCCTGAGGCAGGGTGATGGTGACTATGGCTACACCTTC. Translating gives CASSLRQGDGDYGYTF. The chain recombines TRBV7-2 with TRBJ1-2; D perhaps matches TRBD1 (5 bases). V was pared by 5 bases and J by 3 bases, with 19 bases between. CDR1 is SGHTA and CDR2 is FQGNSA in the germline V gene. The CDR3 is 16 amino acids.

This rearrangement joins TRBV5-1 to TRBJ1-2, with 10 nucleotides matching TRBD1. From germline, CDR1 is SGHRS and CDR2 YFSETQ. V lost 5 bases and J lost 7; bases outside the gene matches: 11. The CDR3 spans 15 residues. The CDR3 DNA sequence: TGCGCCAGCAGGATCGGGACAGGGGCCGCGGGTGGCTACACCTTC. This encodes CASRIGTGAAGGYTF.

This chain links TRBV18 with TRBJ2-1; D call uncertain. The germline CDR1 and CDR2 sequences are KGHSH and LQKENI. Trimming took 3 bases from V and 8 from J, leaving 11 bases between them. This CDR3 spans 13 amino acids. CDR3 nucleotides: TGTGCCAGCTCACCCGACTCCCTATATGAGCAGTTCTTC. As protein: CASSPDSLYEQFF. Supplemented by reference TRBV18 and TRBJ2-1, the full variable domain reads NAGVMQNPRHLVRRRGQEARLRCSPMKGHSHVYWYRQLPEEGLKFMVYLQKENIIDESGMPKERFSAEFPKEGPSILRIQQVVRGDSAAYFCASSPDSLYEQFFGPGTRLTVL.

This clone was seen only a few times. The chain is built from TRBV5-4 and TRBJ2-2; maybe TRBD2 (6 bases). V was trimmed by 5 bases and J by 1 base, leaving 15 bases between them. The CDR3 consists of 16 residues. Looked up from germline, CDR1 is SGHNT and CDR2 is YYREEE (reference sequence). This CDR3 reads CASSPRLARNTGELFF. CDR3 nucleotides: TGTGCCAGCAGTCCCCGGCTAGCGCGGAACACCGGGGAGCTGTTTTTT.

The rearrangement links TRBV19 to TRBJ1-3, with D hard to call. CDR3 length equals 14 residues. Trimming cost V 3 bases and J 0 bases, with 6 bases left between them. Germline CDR1 reads LNHDA; CDR2 reads SQIVND (reference sequence). CDR3 protein: CASSIDNSGNTIYF. The DNA for the CDR3 is TGTGCCAGTAGTATCGACAACTCTGGAAACACCATATATTTT.

This clone was found a few times. This chain links TRBV7-9 with TRBJ2-7; D is unclear. The V and J ends lost 5 bases and 7 bases respectively, with 12 bases between them. Germline CDR1 and CDR2: SEHNR and FQNEAQ (reference sequence). The CDR3 is made up of 12 amino acids. For the CDR3, the DNA is TGTGCCAGCAGCGACACCTACGTGGAGCAGTACTTC. Translating gives CASSDTYVEQYF.

The V gene is TRBV4-2, the J gene TRBJ2-7, with 7 nucleotides matching TRBD1. Germline CDR1 reads LGHNA; CDR2 reads YNFKEQ. This CDR3 is 15 amino acids long. Trimming took 2 bases from V and 3 from J; bases not matched to a gene: 7. CDR3 nucleotides: TGTGCCAGCAGCCAACATAGGGACAGACTCTACGAGCAGTACTTC. Translating it yields CASSQHRDRLYEQYF.

V and J are TRBV2 and TRBJ2-7; TRBD1 agrees at 8 bases. Germline-derived CDR1 and CDR2 are SNHLY and FYNNEI. The CDR3 loop spans 14 amino acids. The V and J ends lost 6 bases and 3 bases, in that order; junction bases with no gene match: 7. Here the CDR3 DNA reads TGTGCCAGCAGGAGAGGACAGGGCGTCTACGAGCAGTACTTC. Translated: CASRRGQGVYEQYF.

The CDR3 DNA reads TGCGCCAGCAGCTTGGCGGACAGTGCTTTCCATGAGCAGTTCTTC. It is translated as CASSLADSAFHEQFF. The V call is TRBV5-1, the J call TRBJ2-1, with D perhaps TRBD1 (6 bases). This CDR3 has 15 amino acids. Trimming removed 0 bases at V and 8 bases at J, with 15 bases between. Germline-derived CDR1 and CDR2 are SGHRS and YFSETQ.

This CDR3 reads CASSLALSGRAQNIQYF. The DNA of the CDR3 is TGTGCCAGCAGCTTAGCTCTAAGCGGGAGGGCACAAAACATTCAGTACTTC. This chain uses TRBV7-9 with TRBJ2-4; 10 bases match TRBD2. CDR3 length: 17 residues. Germline values: CDR1 SEHNR, CDR2 FQNEAQ (reference sequence). After removal of 0 bases from V and 5 bases from J, the junction contained 7 bases not matched to a gene.

This chain connects TRBV2 to TRBJ2-1, with D possibly matching TRBD2 (6 bases). Germline CDR1 is SNHLY and CDR2 is FYNNEI. The V end was cut by 7 bases, the J end by 8 bases, with 15 bases between. There are 13 residues in the CDR3. The CDR3 spells CASTPRTTDEQFF. The DNA of the CDR3 is TGTGCCAGCACCCCCCGGACTACGGATGAGCAGTTCTTC.

This chain links TRBV6-5 with TRBJ2-3; 12 bases align to TRBD2. The CDR3 has 16 amino acids. Germline CDR1 and CDR2: MNHEY and SVGAGI. The trim removed 4 bases at V and 3 bases at J, leaving 5 bases unmatched. The CDR3 reads CASSSDLAGGTDTQYF. Written as DNA, the CDR3 is TGTGCCAGCAGTTCTGATCTAGCGGGGGGGACAGATACGCAGTATTTT.

The V call is TRBV7-2, the J call TRBJ2-7, with TRBD1 identical over 10 bases. CDR3 length: 15 amino acids. Germline V gene sequence: CDR1 SGHTA, CDR2 FQGNSA. The J segment lost 4 bases and the V segment lost 3 bases, leaving 6 bases of the junction unmatched. As DNA, the CDR3 is TGTGCCAGCAGCTTCGGGACAGGGGTTATGTACGAGCAGTACTTC. Amino acid sequence: CASSFGTGVMYEQYF. Full variable domain (missing parts from reference TRBV7-2 and TRBJ2-7): GAGVSQSPSNKVTEKGKDVELRCDPISGHTALYWYRQSLGQGLEFLIYFQGNSAPDKSGLPSDRFSAERTGGSVSTLTIQRTQQEDSAVYLCASSFGTGVMYEQYFGPGTRLTVT.

J is TRBJ1-1 and V is TRBV27, with 8 bases lining up with TRBD1. CDR3 length: 17 residues. Germline V lookup: CDR1 MNHEY, CDR2 SMNVEV (reference sequence). V gave up 3 bases and J gave up 2 bases; unmatched junction bases: 11. As DNA, the CDR3 is TGTGCCAGCAGTTTGCCGGGACAGGAGTTTCTTAACACTGAAGCTTTCTTT. It is translated as CASSLPGQEFLNTEAFF.

This clone has just one count. The chain carries TRBV9 and TRBJ1-3; D is ambiguous. V was shortened by 3 bases and J by 8 bases, with 18 bases between the two germline ends. Germline V gene lookup returns CDR1 SGDLS and CDR2 YYNGEE. CDR3 size: 15 residues. The CDR3, as DNA: TGTGCCAGCAGCGCCCACCGGGCCTCGAGGGACACCATATATTTT. It encodes CASSAHRASRDTIYF. Variable domain in full (rest from reference TRBV9 and TRBJ1-3): DSGVTQTPKHLITATGQRVTLRCSPRSGDLSVYWYQQSLDQGLQFLIQYYNGEERAKGNILERFSAQQFPDLHSELNLSSLELGDSALYFCASSAHRASRDTIYFGEGSWLTVV.

The chain links TRBV29-1 to TRBJ1-1; D call uncertain. The CDR3 has 12 amino acids. V lost 3 bases, J lost 1 base, and 6 bases lay in between. The germline CDR1 and CDR2 sequences are SQVTM and ANQGSEA. This CDR3 is CSVDSRNTEAFF. The CDR3 DNA reads as TGCAGCGTTGATAGTAGGAACACTGAAGCTTTCTTT. Filled out from reference TRBV29-1 and TRBJ1-1, the complete variable domain reads SAVISQKPSRDICQRGTSLTIQCQVDSQVTMMFWYRQQPGQSLTLIATANQGSEATYESGFVIDKFPISRPNLTFSTLTVSNMSPEDSSIYLCSVDSRNTEAFFGQGTRLTVV.

The CDR3, as DNA: TGTGCCAGCAGCCCCCAACAGGGTTACACCGGGGAGCTGTTTTTT. This sequence encodes CASSPQQGYTGELFF. The chain employs TRBV3-1 (or the pseudogene TRBV3-2) and TRBJ2-2; D might be TRBD1 (6 bases). Germline V CDR1 and CDR2: LGHDT, YNNKEL (reference sequence). Between the trimmed V and J ends, which lost 4 bases and 3 bases, there was a span of 12 bases. The CDR3 runs 15 residues.

This clone was detected a few times. The chain couples TRBV5-1 to TRBJ1-1; D is undetermined. This CDR3 comprises 14 residues. V dropped 3 bases and J dropped 4 bases, with 13 bases sitting between them. Germline V gene data show CDR1 as SGHRS and CDR2 as YFSETQ. The DNA of the CDR3 is TGCGCCAGCAGCTCTTACGGGGTCGGCACTGAAGCTTTCTTT. Amino acid sequence: CASSSYGVGTEAFF. Filled out from reference TRBV5-1 and TRBJ1-1, the complete variable domain reads KAGVTQTPRYLIKTRGQQVTLSCSPISGHRSVSWYQQTPGQGLQFLFEYFSETQRNKGNFPGRFSGRQFSNSRSEMNVSTLELGDSALYLCASSSYGVGTEAFFGQGTRLTVV.

This chain links TRBV7-6 with TRBJ2-7, with D possibly matching TRBD2 (6 bases). V lost 1 base and J 0 bases, leaving 10 bases between the germline ends. CDR1 and CDR2 (germline): SGHVS, FNYEAQ. The CDR3 has 15 residues. The CDR3 coding sequence is TGTGCCAGCAGCTTAGAGCTCGGGGGCTCCTACGAGCAGTACTTC. It is translated as CASSLELGGSYEQYF.

The chain uses TRBV2 and TRBJ2-7; 10 positions agree with TRBD1. CDR3 length: 14 residues. The ends lost 7 bases at V and 7 bases at J; junction bases unmatched: 10. Germline V gene sequence: CDR1 SNHLY, CDR2 FYNNEI. The CDR3 coding sequence is TGTGCCAGCACCCTTGACAGGGGGCTTGGGGAGCAGTACTTC. Its protein is CASTLDRGLGEQYF. The complete variable domain, with remaining parts taken from reference TRBV2 and TRBJ2-7, reads EPEVTQTPSHQVTQMGQEVILRCVPISNHLYFYWYRQILGQKVEFLVSFYNNEISEKSEIFDDQFSVERPDGSNFTLKIRSTKLEDSAMYFCASTLDRGLGEQYFGPGTRLTVT.

This clone was seen a handful of times. The V and J genes are TRBV15 and TRBJ1-3; the D gene is possibly TRBD1 (6 bases). V lost 0 bases and J 2 bases, leaving 8 bases between the germline ends. This CDR3 region has 15 residues. The germline V gene has CDR1 LNHNV and CDR2 YYDKDF (reference sequence). CDR3 bases: TGTGCCACCAGCAGAGATGGGGGCCCTGGAAACACCATATATTTT. Its protein product is CATSRDGGPGNTIYF.

This chain's CDR3 is CASSDKSPGQPQHF. CDR3 sequence (DNA): TGTGCCAGCAGTGATAAATCCCCGGGACAGCCCCAGCATTTT. The chain recombines TRBV6-1 with TRBJ1-5; D call uncertain. The length of the CDR3 is 14 residues. V gave up 3 bases and J gave up 7 bases, with 13 bases separating them. The germline V gene has CDR1 MNHNS and CDR2 SASEGT.

This clone has just a few counts. This rearrangement joins TRBV2 to TRBJ2-5; no reliable D call. From germline, CDR1 is SNHLY and CDR2 FYNNEI. Trimming stripped 2 bases from V and 4 bases from J, with 8 bases between. The length of the CDR3 is 13 residues. CDR3 sequence reads: CASSELDGETQYF. Written as DNA, the CDR3 is TGTGCCAGCAGTGAACTAGACGGAGAGACCCAGTACTTC.

The chain recombines TRBV27 with TRBJ2-7; D unclear. V was trimmed by 6 bases and J by 2 bases, leaving 14 bases between them. Germline V gene data show CDR1 as MNHEY and CDR2 as SMNVEV (reference sequence). The CDR3 runs 14 residues. CDR3 loop: CASRTEKSPYEQYF. The CDR3 nucleotides are TGTGCCAGCAGGACTGAGAAATCGCCCTACGAGCAGTACTTC.

V and J are TRBV28 and TRBJ1-2; unclear D gene. With 6 bases removed from V and 7 bases from J, the gap between germline ends came to 15 bases. Germline values: CDR1 MDHEN, CDR2 SYDVKM. CDR3 length: 13 residues. This CDR3 reads CASRLDMESGYTF. CDR3 DNA sequence: TGTGCCAGCAGACTAGACATGGAAAGTGGCTACACCTTC.